What follows are 6 T cell receptor beta chains derived from one specimen sequenced in a study of cytomegalovirus exposure and HLA in healthy donors. 13 Jbeta primers and 60 Vbeta primers were used for the PCR. Libraries were prepared by immunoSEQ multiplex PCR; TCRdb keeps only in-frame clonotypes and omits some of them. The sample gives under 150,000 clones, 74% of which show up once; about 4% is in the top ten. The sample was PBMCs. These receptors came from a woman in her forties in good health and CMV-seropositive.

The rearrangement links TRBV2 to TRBJ2-7; D unresolved. The CDR3 runs to 14 residues. Between the trimmed V and J ends, which lost 2 bases and 0 bases, there was a span of 8 bases. CDR1 and CDR2 (germline): SNHLY, FYNNEI. CDR3 DNA sequence: TGTGCCAGCAGTGAACAGGCTTTCTCCTACGAGCAGTACTTC. This sequence encodes CASSEQAFSYEQYF.

The chain is built from TRBV7-6 and TRBJ2-1; 7 bases fit TRBD1. The V gene's germline CDR1 is SGHVS and CDR2 FNYEAQ. The CDR3 has 17 amino acids. V dropped 1 base and J dropped 3; count of bases not matched to a gene: 9. For the CDR3, the DNA is TGTGCCAGCAGCTTAGAAGGGGGCAGAAGGGTCTACAATGAGCAGTTCTTC. This translates into CASSLEGGRRVYNEQFF.

CDR3 amino acids: CASSEGRNSPLHF. The CDR3 region has the DNA TGTGCCAGCAGTGAAGGGAGAAATTCACCCCTCCACTTT. The chain is built from TRBV2 and TRBJ1-6; D is unclear. CDR1 and CDR2 from the germline V gene are SNHLY and FYNNEI. The ends were cut back, 1 base at V and 7 bases at J, with 5 bases in the middle. The CDR3 runs to 13 residues.

V is TRBV9 and J is TRBJ1-5; tentatively, D is TRBD1 (5 bases). The germline V and J ends were trimmed by 3 bases and 4 bases, with 11 bases remaining between them. The germline V gene has CDR1 SGDLS and CDR2 YYNGEE. The CDR3 runs to 14 residues. CDR3 in amino acids: CASSGTSFNQPQHF. In nucleotides, the CDR3 is TGTGCCAGCAGCGGGACATCGTTTAATCAGCCCCAGCATTTT.

J is TRBJ2-3 and V is TRBV7-6, with D maybe TRBD2 (5 bases). This CDR3 is built from 15 residues. The germline V gene has CDR1 SGHVS and CDR2 FNYEAQ. The germline V and J ends were trimmed by 4 bases and 4 bases, with 15 bases remaining between them. The DNA of the CDR3 is TGTGCCAGCAGCTCGTCGCAGACGAGGGCAGATACGCAGTATTTT. It is translated as CASSSSQTRADTQYF.

This clone was counted at least ten times. J is TRBJ1-2 and V is TRBV6-4, with TRBD1 as a possible D gene (5 bases). Deletions cut 0 bases from V and 7 bases from J, with 18 bases between. The germline CDR1 and CDR2 sequences are MRHNA and SNTAGT. CDR3 length equals 16 residues. The CDR3 sequence: CASSDSTTGPGSGYTF. CDR3 nucleotides: TGTGCCAGCAGTGACTCGACAACAGGCCCCGGGTCTGGCTACACCTTC.